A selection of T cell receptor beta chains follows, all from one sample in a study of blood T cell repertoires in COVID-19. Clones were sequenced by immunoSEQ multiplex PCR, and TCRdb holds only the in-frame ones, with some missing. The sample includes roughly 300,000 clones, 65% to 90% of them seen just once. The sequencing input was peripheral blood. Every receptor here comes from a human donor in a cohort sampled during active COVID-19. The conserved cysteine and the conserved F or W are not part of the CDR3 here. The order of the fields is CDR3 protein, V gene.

CDR3: ASSSGQGHTEAF; V: TRBV7-8
CDR3: ASSLLQGGYGYT; V: TRBV28
CDR3: ASSALGGDYGYT; V: TRBV19
CDR3: ASSLVLGGNTEAF; V: TRBV28
CDR3: ASSPQGYGYT; V: TRBV5-1
CDR3: ASSPESAGQTQY; V: TRBV18
CDR3: ASSLVRNNEQF; V: TRBV2
CDR3: ASSLSGGANYGYT; V: TRBV5-1
CDR3: ASSIEAPGANVLT; V: TRBV19
CDR3: ASSITFAAGVTDTQY; V: TRBV7-3
CDR3: ASSLGRGQGKAKNIQY; V: TRBV7-2
CDR3: ASGGHNTEAF; V: TRBV7-8
CDR3: ASNLSSYGYT; V: TRBV28
CDR3: ASSYRRTGLAGYNEQF; V: TRBV6-2/TRBV6-3
CDR3: ASSLKGFGEQY; V: TRBV28
CDR3: ASSIMNTEAF; V: TRBV28
CDR3: ASSPGLAAYEQY; V: TRBV7-3
CDR3: ASSPSQSGRSYGYT; V: TRBV18
CDR3: ASSPTEGTPYEQY; V: TRBV19
CDR3: ASSPAGAYNEQF; V: TRBV5-6
CDR3: ASSLQRASSNEQF; V: TRBV7-3
CDR3: ASSPPGQRYGYT; V: TRBV9
CDR3: ASSLVVGAGEQY; V: TRBV5-1